This T cell receptor beta chain comes out of a study of blood T cell repertoires in COVID-19. Study summary: Donors in the United States, Italy and Spain gave samples during acute or convalescent COVID-19.

Profiling relied on immunoSEQ multiplex PCR, and the TCRdb table lists in-frame clones only, not all of them. The sample lists hundreds of thousands of clones; 86% were seen once. The origin of this receptor is a woman aged 45-65 years who had recovered from COVID-19. The specimen was PBMCs or T cells enriched from blood (not recorded which).

Here the CDR3 DNA reads TGTGCCAGCAGCTTGGCGGGGGGTTCCTACGAGCAGTACTTC. Translating gives CASSLAGGSYEQYF. The chain combines TRBV5-4 with TRBJ2-7, with 7 bases matching TRBD2. The CDR3 is 14 amino acids. From germline, CDR1 is SGHNT and CDR2 YYREEE (reference sequence). Germline trimming cut 0 bases from V and 1 base from J; bases unmatched to any gene: 1.